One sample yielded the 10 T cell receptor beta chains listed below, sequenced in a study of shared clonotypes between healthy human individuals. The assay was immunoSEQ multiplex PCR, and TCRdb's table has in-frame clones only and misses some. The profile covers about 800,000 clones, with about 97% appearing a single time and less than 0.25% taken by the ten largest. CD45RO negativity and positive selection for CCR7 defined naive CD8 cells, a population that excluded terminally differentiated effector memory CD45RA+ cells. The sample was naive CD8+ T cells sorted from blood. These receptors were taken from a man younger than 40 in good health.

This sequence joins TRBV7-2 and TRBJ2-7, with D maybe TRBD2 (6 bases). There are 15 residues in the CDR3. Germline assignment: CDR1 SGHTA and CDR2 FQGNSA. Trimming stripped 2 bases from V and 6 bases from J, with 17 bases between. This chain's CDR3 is CASSLISGRGGEQYF. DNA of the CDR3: TGTGCCAGCAGCTTAATATCGGGTCGGGGAGGCGAGCAGTACTTC.

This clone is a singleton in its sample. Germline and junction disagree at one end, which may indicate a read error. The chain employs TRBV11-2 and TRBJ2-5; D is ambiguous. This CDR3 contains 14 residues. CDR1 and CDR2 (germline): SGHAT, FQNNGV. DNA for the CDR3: TGTGCCAGCACACCCGAAGTTTGGCGAGAGGCCCAGTACTTC. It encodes CASTPEVWREAQYF.

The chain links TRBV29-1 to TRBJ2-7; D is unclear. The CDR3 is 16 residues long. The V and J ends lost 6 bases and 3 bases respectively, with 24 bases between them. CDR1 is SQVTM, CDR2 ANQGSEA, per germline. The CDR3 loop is CSVVEDMGDKLYEQYF. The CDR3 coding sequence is TGCAGCGTCGTTGAAGATATGGGCGATAAGCTCTACGAGCAGTACTTC.

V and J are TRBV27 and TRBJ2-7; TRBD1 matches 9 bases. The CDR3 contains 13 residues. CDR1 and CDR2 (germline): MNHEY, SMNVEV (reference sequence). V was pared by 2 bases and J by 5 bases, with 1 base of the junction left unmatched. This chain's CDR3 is CASSLTGGDEQYF. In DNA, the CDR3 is TGTGCCAGCAGTTTAACAGGGGGCGACGAGCAGTACTTC.

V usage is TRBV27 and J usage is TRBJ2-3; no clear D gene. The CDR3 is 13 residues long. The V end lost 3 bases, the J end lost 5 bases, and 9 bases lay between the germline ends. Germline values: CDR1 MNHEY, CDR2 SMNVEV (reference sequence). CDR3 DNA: TGTGCCAGCAGTTTCGTACGGGTAGATACGCAGTATTTT. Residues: CASSFVRVDTQYF.

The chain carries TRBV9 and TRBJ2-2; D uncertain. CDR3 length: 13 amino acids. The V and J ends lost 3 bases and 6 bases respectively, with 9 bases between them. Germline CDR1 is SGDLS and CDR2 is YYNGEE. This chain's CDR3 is CASSDFVPGELFF. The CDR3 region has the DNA TGTGCCAGCAGCGACTTCGTGCCCGGGGAGCTGTTTTTT.

The CDR3 DNA follows: TGTGCCAGCAGCTTAGCTCCAGGGGAGTACGAGCAGTACTTC. Its protein is CASSLAPGEYEQYF. The V call is TRBV7-9, the J call TRBJ2-7; maybe TRBD1 (6 bases). This CDR3 has 14 amino acids. Per the germline V gene, CDR1 is SEHNR and CDR2 is FQNEAQ (reference sequence). V was cut by 0 bases and J by 4 bases, with 10 bases left in between.

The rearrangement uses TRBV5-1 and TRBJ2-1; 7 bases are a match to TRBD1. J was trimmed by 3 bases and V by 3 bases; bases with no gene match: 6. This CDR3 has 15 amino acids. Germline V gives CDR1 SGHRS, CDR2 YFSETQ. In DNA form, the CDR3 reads TGCGCCAGCAGCTCCGGGACAGACTACTACAATGAGCAGTTCTTC. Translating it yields CASSSGTDYYNEQFF.

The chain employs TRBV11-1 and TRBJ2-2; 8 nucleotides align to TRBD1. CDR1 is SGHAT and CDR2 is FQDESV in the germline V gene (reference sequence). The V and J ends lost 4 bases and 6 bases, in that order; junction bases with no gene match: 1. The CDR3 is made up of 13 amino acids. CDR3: CASSSTGAGELFF. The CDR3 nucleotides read TGTGCCAGCAGCTCGACAGGGGCCGGGGAGCTGTTTTTT.

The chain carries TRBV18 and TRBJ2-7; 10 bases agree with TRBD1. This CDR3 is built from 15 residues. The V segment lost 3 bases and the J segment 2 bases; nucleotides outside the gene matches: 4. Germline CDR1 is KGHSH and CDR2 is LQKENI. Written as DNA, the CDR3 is TGTGCCAGCTCACCGGTCGGACAGGGGGCCTACGAGCAGTACTTC. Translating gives CASSPVGQGAYEQYF.